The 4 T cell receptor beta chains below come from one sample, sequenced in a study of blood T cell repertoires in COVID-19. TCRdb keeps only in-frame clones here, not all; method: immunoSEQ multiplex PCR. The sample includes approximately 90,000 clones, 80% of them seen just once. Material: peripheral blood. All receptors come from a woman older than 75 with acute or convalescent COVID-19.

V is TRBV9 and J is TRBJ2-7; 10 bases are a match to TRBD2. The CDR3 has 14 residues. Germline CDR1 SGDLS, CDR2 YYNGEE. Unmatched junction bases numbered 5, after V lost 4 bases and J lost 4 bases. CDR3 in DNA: TGTGCCAGCAGCATGGGACTAGCGCAGTACGAGCAGTACTTC. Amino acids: CASSMGLAQYEQYF.

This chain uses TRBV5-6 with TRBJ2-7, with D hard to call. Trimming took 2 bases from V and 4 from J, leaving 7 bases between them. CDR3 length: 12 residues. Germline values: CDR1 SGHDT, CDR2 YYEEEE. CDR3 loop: CASSFSFYEQYF. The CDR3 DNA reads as TGTGCCAGCAGCTTTTCCTTTTACGAGCAGTACTTC. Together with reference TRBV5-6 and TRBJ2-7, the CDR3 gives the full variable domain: DAGVTQSPTHLIKTRGQQVTLRCSPKSGHDTVSWYQQALGQGPQFIFQYYEEEERQRGNFPDRFSGHQFPNYSSELNVNALLLGDSALYLCASSFSFYEQYFGPGTRLTVT.

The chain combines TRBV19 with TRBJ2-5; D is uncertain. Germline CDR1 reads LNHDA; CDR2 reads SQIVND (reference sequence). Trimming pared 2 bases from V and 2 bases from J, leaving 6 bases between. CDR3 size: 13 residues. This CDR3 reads CASSIIQQETQYF. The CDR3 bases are TGTGCCAGTAGTATAATCCAGCAAGAGACCCAGTACTTC.

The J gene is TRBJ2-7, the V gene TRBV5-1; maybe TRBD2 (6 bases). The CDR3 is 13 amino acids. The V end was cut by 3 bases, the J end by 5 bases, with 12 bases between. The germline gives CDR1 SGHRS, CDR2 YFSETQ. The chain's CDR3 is CASSSGSGDEQYF. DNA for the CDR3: TGCGCCAGCAGCTCCGGGAGTGGGGACGAGCAGTACTTC.